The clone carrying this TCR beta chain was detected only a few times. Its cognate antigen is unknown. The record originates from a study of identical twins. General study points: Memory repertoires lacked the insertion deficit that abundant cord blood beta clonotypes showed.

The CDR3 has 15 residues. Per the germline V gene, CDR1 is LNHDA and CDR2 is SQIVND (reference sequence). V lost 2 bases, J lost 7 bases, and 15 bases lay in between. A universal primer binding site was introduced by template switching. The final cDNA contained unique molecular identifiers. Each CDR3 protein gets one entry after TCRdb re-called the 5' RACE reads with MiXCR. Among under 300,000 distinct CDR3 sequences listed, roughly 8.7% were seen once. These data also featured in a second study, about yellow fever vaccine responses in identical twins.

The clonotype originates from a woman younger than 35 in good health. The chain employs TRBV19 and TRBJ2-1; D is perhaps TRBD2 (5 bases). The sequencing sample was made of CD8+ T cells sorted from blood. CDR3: CASSIIATNGNEQFF. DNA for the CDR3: TGTGCCAGTAGTATAATAGCGACCAATGGGAATGAGCAGTTCTTC.